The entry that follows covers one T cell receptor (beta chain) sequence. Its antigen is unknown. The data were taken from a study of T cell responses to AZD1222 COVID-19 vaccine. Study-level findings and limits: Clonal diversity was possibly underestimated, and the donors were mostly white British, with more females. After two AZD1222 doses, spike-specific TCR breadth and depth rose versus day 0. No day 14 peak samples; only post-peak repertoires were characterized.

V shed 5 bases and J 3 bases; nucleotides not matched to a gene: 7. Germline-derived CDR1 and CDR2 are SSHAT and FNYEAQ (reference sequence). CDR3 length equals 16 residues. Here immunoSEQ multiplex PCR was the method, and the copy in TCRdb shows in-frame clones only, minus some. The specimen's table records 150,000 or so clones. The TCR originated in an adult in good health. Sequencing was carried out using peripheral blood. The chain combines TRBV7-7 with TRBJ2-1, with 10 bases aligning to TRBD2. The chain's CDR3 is CASSPQAGGIYNEQFF. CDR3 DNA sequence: TGTGCCAGCAGCCCCCAAGCGGGGGGGATCTACAATGAGCAGTTCTTC.